This T cell receptor beta chain was captured by sequencing in a study of T cell clones after liver transplantation. Sequenced by immunoSEQ multiplex PCR; TCRdb stores in-frame clones only, minus some. The sample has roughly 65,000 clones, 80% to 95% seen once; the top ten hold over 0.9%. CDR1 is SGHRS, CDR2 YFSETQ, per germline. This CDR3 contains 15 residues. Trimming left V 1 base short and J 2 bases short, with 12 bases between. This sequence originates from a human patient who received a liver transplant. A subset of T cells may come from the graft donor. The chain recombines TRBV5-1 with TRBJ1-1; D perhaps matches TRBD1 (5 bases). The material was CD4+ T cells from blood, obtained approximately 25 months after liver transplant. CDR3 residues: CASSLSGRINTEAFF. The CDR3 DNA is TGCGCCAGCAGCTTGTCAGGGAGGATAAACACTGAAGCTTTCTTT.